This passage covers 18 T cell receptor beta chains from one sample sequenced in a study of blood T cell repertoires in COVID-19 (dated by TCRdb to 2018 to 2021). Preparation of the library involved the immunoSEQ multiplex PCR assay. The immuneACCESS repertoire file appears here via TCRdb, limited to in-frame rearrangements. These files lack a portion of the clones; in checked studies, under half of the deficit traces to unresolved V genes, and the cause of the others is not known. In this sample the table shows about 300,000 clones, approximately 83% of which occur a single time. Clones ranked in the top ten supply 13% of the sample. What was sequenced was peripheral blood. The receptors derive from a human donor in a cohort sampled during active COVID-19.

The chain couples TRBV2 to TRBJ2-3; 9 nucleotides match TRBD2. The J segment lost 2 bases and the V segment lost 6 bases, leaving 6 bases of the junction unmatched. Germline V gene data show CDR1 as SNHLY and CDR2 as FYNNEI. This CDR3 is 15 amino acids long. The CDR3 DNA reads TGTGCCAGCAGGGCTAGCGGGATTCACACAGATACGCAGTATTTT. Translating gives CASRASGIHTDTQYF. The variable domain in full, completed from reference TRBV2 and TRBJ2-3, reads EPEVTQTPSHQVTQMGQEVILRCVPISNHLYFYWYRQILGQKVEFLVSFYNNEISEKSEIFDDQFSVERPDGSNFTLKIRSTKLEDSAMYFCASRASGIHTDTQYFGPGTRLTVL.

This clone was seen just once. The chain employs TRBV3-1 (or the pseudogene TRBV3-2) and TRBJ2-2; no firm D call. Trimming pared 0 bases from V and 5 bases from J, leaving 7 bases between. CDR1 and CDR2 from the germline V gene are LGHDT and YNNKEL (reference sequence). The CDR3 has 14 residues. CDR3 protein: CASSQEFQTGELFF. CDR3 in DNA: TGTGCCAGCAGCCAAGAGTTCCAAACCGGGGAGCTGTTTTTT.

V is TRBV2 and J is TRBJ1-2, with a tentative D call TRBD1 (5 bases). CDR1 is SNHLY, CDR2 FYNNEI, per germline. CDR3 length: 17 residues. Trimming left V 6 bases short and J 1 base short, with 21 bases between. The CDR3 DNA reads TGTGCCAGCAGCGCTCGCGTCCTGGGGGGTTTTAACTATGGCTACACCTTC. Its translation: CASSARVLGGFNYGYTF.

This clone was found a few times. The chain is built from TRBV18 and TRBJ1-2; tentatively, D is TRBD1 (5 bases). Between the trimmed V and J ends, which lost 3 bases and 8 bases, there was a span of 13 bases. CDR1 KGHSH and CDR2 LQKENI come from the germline V gene. This CDR3 spans 13 amino acids. The CDR3 region is CASSPQGGQGYTF. CDR3 nucleotide sequence: TGTGCCAGCTCACCCCAGGGAGGGCAAGGCTACACCTTC.

The chain links TRBV11-2 to TRBJ2-7, with 7 bases aligning to TRBD1. V gave up 7 bases and J gave up 6 bases; unmatched junction bases: 6. Germline V lookup: CDR1 SGHAT, CDR2 FQNNGV. The length of the CDR3 is 12 residues. In nucleotides, the CDR3 is TGTGCCAGCACCCTGACAGGGCTCGAGCAGTACTTC. This codes for CASTLTGLEQYF.

The rearrangement joins TRBV5-1 to TRBJ2-1, with 9 bases that match TRBD2. The CDR3 is made up of 13 amino acids. Germline CDR1 and CDR2: SGHRS and YFSETQ. V dropped 0 bases and J dropped 12; count of bases not matched to a gene: 4. The CDR3 protein is CASSLARAGGQFF. The CDR3 DNA follows: TGCGCCAGCAGCTTGGCGCGAGCGGGAGGGCAGTTCTTC.

CDR3 protein: CASSPSGILSGDRNEQFF. In DNA, the CDR3 is TGTGCCAGCAGCCCATCAGGGATCCTATCGGGAGATCGTAATGAGCAGTTCTTC. The J gene is TRBJ2-1, the V gene TRBV7-9; possibly TRBD2 for D (6 bases). Trimming took 5 bases from V and 7 from J, leaving 27 bases between them. Germline assignment: CDR1 SEHNR and CDR2 FQNEAQ (reference sequence). The length of the CDR3 is 18 residues.

V usage is TRBV7-2 and J usage is TRBJ2-1, with 7 nucleotides matching TRBD2. Trimming removed 5 bases from V and 3 bases from J; junction bases left unmatched: 10. This CDR3 is built from 16 residues. Germline V CDR1 and CDR2: SGHTA, FQGNSA. The CDR3 nucleotides read TGTGCCAGCAGCGAGAGCGGGACGAATATCTACAATGAGCAGTTCTTC. This sequence encodes CASSESGTNIYNEQFF.

The rearrangement links TRBV19 to TRBJ1-5; TRBD1 matches 7 bases. CDR3 length: 15 amino acids. Trimming removed 4 bases from V and 1 base from J; junction bases left unmatched: 4. CDR1 and CDR2 from the germline V gene are LNHDA and SQIVND (reference sequence). The CDR3: CASSNRGVSNQPQHF. The CDR3 DNA reads as TGTGCCAGTAGTAACAGGGGAGTCAGCAATCAGCCCCAGCATTTT.

The chain links TRBV7-9 to TRBJ1-1; TRBD1 is a possible D gene (5 bases). This CDR3 contains 13 residues. V was trimmed by 7 bases and J by 3 bases, leaving 12 bases between them. Germline assignment: CDR1 SEHNR and CDR2 FQNEAQ (reference sequence). The CDR3 sequence: CASTPGGYTEAFF. The DNA for the CDR3 is TGTGCCAGCACCCCCGGGGGGTACACTGAAGCTTTCTTT. The full variable domain, with the rest looked up from reference TRBV7-9 and TRBJ1-1, is DTGVSQNPRHKITKRGQNVTFRCDPISEHNRLYWYRQTLGQGPEFLTYFQNEAQLEKSRLLSDRFSAERPKGSFSTLEIQRTEQGDSAMYLCASTPGGYTEAFFGQGTRLTVV.

The CDR3: CAIRASGYTGELFF. The CDR3 DNA reads TGTGCCATCAGGGCTAGCGGTTACACCGGGGAGCTGTTTTTT. The chain has TRBV10-3 and TRBJ2-2; 7 nucleotides align to TRBD2. The V gene end was trimmed by 6 bases and the J gene end by 3 bases; junction bases not matched to a gene: 4. The germline V gene has CDR1 ENHRY and CDR2 SYGVKD. The CDR3 is 14 residues long.

This chain connects TRBV24-1 to TRBJ2-1; the match to TRBD2 covers 8 bases. In germline, CDR1 is KGHDR, CDR2 SFDVKD. Germline trimming cut 9 bases from V and 7 bases from J; bases unmatched to any gene: 7. The CDR3 runs 13 residues. The CDR3 reads CATAAGAQNEQFF. CDR3 coding DNA: TGTGCCACCGCAGCGGGGGCGCAGAATGAGCAGTTCTTC.

A few counts support this clone. The genes are TRBV10-2 and TRBJ2-5, with TRBD1 matching 7 bases. Germline V lookup: CDR1 WSHSY, CDR2 SAAADI. The CDR3 loop spans 12 amino acids. The V segment lost 6 bases and the J segment 5 bases; nucleotides outside the gene matches: 3. This chain's CDR3 is CASRQGMETQYF. In DNA form, the CDR3 reads TGCGCCAGCAGACAGGGGATGGAGACCCAGTACTTC.

As concerns this clone: In the same sample, other DNA sequences code for this CDR3. The rearrangement links TRBV5-4 to TRBJ1-4; maybe TRBD1 (5 bases). Looked up from germline, CDR1 is SGHNT and CDR2 is YYREEE (reference sequence). Trimming pared 4 bases from V and 2 bases from J, leaving 12 bases between. This CDR3 spans 15 amino acids. CDR3 protein: CASSPREGTNEKLFF. CDR3 sequence (DNA): TGTGCCAGCAGCCCCCGGGAGGGGACTAATGAAAAACTGTTTTTT.

V gene TRBV18 combines with J gene TRBJ2-5; the D gene is possibly TRBD1 (5 bases). V lost 4 bases and J 2 bases, leaving 11 bases between the germline ends. Looked up from germline, CDR1 is KGHSH and CDR2 is LQKENI. The CDR3 spans 14 residues. CDR3 loop: CASSRQGYQETQYF. The CDR3 bases are TGTGCCAGCTCACGCCAGGGATATCAAGAGACCCAGTACTTC.

This clone was observed a single time. The V call is TRBV5-1, the J call TRBJ1-1; TRBD1 matches 9 bases. This CDR3 spans 13 amino acids. Germline V gene lookup returns CDR1 SGHRS and CDR2 YFSETQ. Trimming at V came to 7 bases and at J to 6 bases, leaving 7 bases not matched to a gene. The CDR3 DNA reads as TGCGCCAGCCGCCGGGACAGGGCATCTGAAGCTTTCTTT. As protein: CASRRDRASEAFF. Variable domain in full (rest from reference TRBV5-1 and TRBJ1-1): KAGVTQTPRYLIKTRGQQVTLSCSPISGHRSVSWYQQTPGQGLQFLFEYFSETQRNKGNFPGRFSGRQFSNSRSEMNVSTLELGDSALYLCASRRDRASEAFFGQGTRLTVV.

The chain joins TRBV7-7 to TRBJ2-3; no definite D call. The germline V gene encodes CDR1 SSHAT and CDR2 FNYEAQ (reference sequence). Deletions cut 5 bases from V and 2 bases from J, with 17 bases between. The CDR3 is 16 amino acids. CDR3: CASSPIGFSTTDTQYF. The DNA for the CDR3 is TGTGCCAGCAGCCCCATCGGGTTTTCGACCACAGATACGCAGTATTTT.

The chain joins TRBV5-1 to TRBJ2-3, with 14 bases aligning to TRBD2. This CDR3 has 19 residues. Trimming took 4 bases from V and 2 from J; bases not matched to a gene: 12. CDR1 SGHRS and CDR2 YFSETQ come from the germline V gene. CDR3 in amino acids: CASSIAGTSGSLYTDTQYF. In DNA form, the CDR3 reads TGCGCCAGCAGCATTGCCGGGACTAGCGGGAGTCTGTACACAGATACGCAGTATTTT.